The 27 T cell receptor beta chains presented below share a single source sample, sequenced in a study of blood T cell repertoires in COVID-19 (dated by TCRdb to the early 2020s). Library construction relied on the immunoSEQ multiplex PCR assay. TCRdb obtained this table from immuneACCESS and retained in-frame rearrangements with V and J assigned. These tables miss some clones; where compared with another copy, unresolved V genes account for less than half of the shortfall, and the remainder is unexplained. A total of roughly 370,000 clones appear in this sample, roughly 89% of them only once. The ten most abundant clones make up roughly 9.4% of the sample. The sample comprised PBMCs or T cells enriched from blood (not recorded which). The receptors stem from a woman between 50 and 59 years old who had recovered from COVID-19.

V and J are TRBV29-1 and TRBJ1-1; D perhaps matches TRBD1 (5 bases). The CDR3 runs to 12 residues. Germline CDR1 and CDR2: SQVTM and ANQGSEA. Trimming stripped 4 bases from V and 0 bases from J, with 6 bases between. As DNA, the CDR3 is TGCAGCGTTGGACAGTTGAACACTGAAGCTTTCTTT. It is translated as CSVGQLNTEAFF.

This chain links TRBV7-6 with TRBJ1-2, with a possible D match to TRBD1 (5 bases). Germline assignment: CDR1 SGHVS and CDR2 FNYEAQ. V lost 5 bases and J 5 bases, leaving 27 bases between the germline ends. This CDR3 spans 18 amino acids. CDR3 nucleotides: TGTGCCAGCAGCCAAGGATCTGACAGCGCAATTTACCTATATGGCTACACCTTC. This encodes CASSQGSDSAIYLYGYTF.

The chain links TRBV7-2 to TRBJ2-3; the match to TRBD2 covers 7 bases. This CDR3 comprises 14 residues. Germline V gene sequence: CDR1 SGHTA, CDR2 FQGNSA. Trimming took 4 bases from V and 1 from J; bases not matched to a gene: 2. CDR3 residues: CASSWAGGTDTQYF. CDR3 nucleotides: TGTGCCAGCAGCTGGGCGGGGGGCACAGATACGCAGTATTTT.

The chain couples TRBV5-1 to TRBJ2-3; TRBD2 matches 14 bases. Germline loops: CDR1 SGHRS, CDR2 YFSETQ. V lost 7 bases and J lost 9; bases outside the gene matches: 13. This CDR3 has 16 amino acids. The CDR3 here is CASYPGTSGGGRTQYF. CDR3 bases: TGCGCCAGCTACCCCGGGACTAGCGGGGGCGGGAGGACGCAGTATTTT. Filled out from reference TRBV5-1 and TRBJ2-3, the complete variable domain reads KAGVTQTPRYLIKTRGQQVTLSCSPISGHRSVSWYQQTPGQGLQFLFEYFSETQRNKGNFPGRFSGRQFSNSRSEMNVSTLELGDSALYLCASYPGTSGGGRTQYFGPGTRLTVL.

V and J are TRBV2 and TRBJ1-1; D is unclear. Germline CDR1 reads SNHLY; CDR2 reads FYNNEI. V lost 3 bases, J lost 7 bases, and 6 bases lay in between. There are 11 residues in the CDR3. The CDR3 DNA sequence: TGTGCCAGCAGTGATCAGTATGAAGCTTTCTTT. This codes for CASSDQYEAFF.

This sequence joins TRBV11-3 and TRBJ1-1; the D is unclear. The V end was cut by 2 bases, the J end by 3 bases, with 7 bases between. Germline lookup yields CDR1 SGHNT and CDR2 YENEEA. The CDR3 is 13 amino acids. The CDR3 DNA follows: TGTGCCAGCAGCTTACGGGGTGACACTGAAGCTTTCTTT. It yields the protein CASSLRGDTEAFF.

The rearrangement links TRBV7-3 to TRBJ1-1; D unresolved. CDR3 length: 17 residues. Germline CDR1 reads SGHTA; CDR2 reads FQGTGA. Trimming stripped 2 bases from V and 0 bases from J, with 16 bases between. In nucleotides, the CDR3 is TGTGCCAGCAGCTTAGGTCCTGGAGTTACCCTGAACACTGAAGCTTTCTTT. Amino acids: CASSLGPGVTLNTEAFF.

In DNA, the CDR3 is TGCGCCAGCAGCTTGGGCGGGGGTTTAACTGAAGCTTTCTTT. This sequence encodes CASSLGGGLTEAFF. The chain uses TRBV5-1 and TRBJ1-1; TRBD1 might be the D (5 bases). The CDR3 runs 14 residues. Germline-derived CDR1 and CDR2 are SGHRS and YFSETQ. Trimming stripped 0 bases from V and 5 bases from J, with 11 bases between.

The V gene is TRBV5-8, the J gene TRBJ1-5; the D is unclear. This CDR3 contains 14 residues. The germline CDR1 and CDR2 sequences are SGHTS and YDEGEE. V lost 5 bases and J lost 1, with 10 bases in between. This CDR3 reads CASRTKLSNQPQHF. DNA of the CDR3: TGTGCCAGCAGGACAAAGTTGAGCAATCAGCCCCAGCATTTT.

This chain joins TRBV2 and TRBJ2-7; D not resolved. Germline V gene data show CDR1 as SNHLY and CDR2 as FYNNEI. V lost 2 bases and J lost 0, with 11 bases in between. CDR3 length: 15 residues. CDR3 protein: CASSEPGKGSYEQYF. CDR3 DNA: TGTGCCAGCAGTGAACCAGGCAAAGGCTCCTACGAGCAGTACTTC.

The V call is TRBV4-2, the J call TRBJ1-3; weak D call: TRBD1 (5 bases). The V end was cut by 4 bases, the J end by 1 base, with 17 bases between. Looked up from germline, CDR1 is LGHNA and CDR2 is YNFKEQ. The CDR3 runs to 17 residues. The DNA of the CDR3 is TGTGCCAGCAGCCTTTTAGGCGGGGACCTATCTGGAAACACCATATATTTT. This translates into CASSLLGGDLSGNTIYF.

CDR3 sequence reads: CASSSWTNSVGYTF. CDR3 nucleotides: TGTGCCAGCAGCTCATGGACTAACAGCGTCGGCTACACCTTC. The gene calls are TRBV5-6 and TRBJ1-2; D is unclear. Deletions cut 3 bases from V and 8 bases from J, with 17 bases between. CDR3 length: 14 residues. The germline V gene encodes CDR1 SGHDT and CDR2 YYEEEE.

The CDR3 spells CASSEYWLSGNTIYF. The CDR3 bases are TGTGCCAGCAGTGAATATTGGCTCTCTGGAAACACCATATATTTT. J is TRBJ1-3 and V is TRBV6-1; D unclear. The CDR3 has 15 amino acids. Germline V gives CDR1 MNHNS, CDR2 SASEGT. Trimming left V 2 bases short and J 0 bases short, with 8 bases between.

The J gene is TRBJ2-5, the V gene TRBV5-8, with 8 bases fitting TRBD1. The length of the CDR3 is 15 residues. V lost 0 bases, J lost 5 bases, and 6 bases stayed unmatched. Per the germline V gene, CDR1 is SGHTS and CDR2 is YDEGEE. Written as DNA, the CDR3 is TGTGCCAGCAGCTTGGGGACAGGGTCCGTCGAGACCCAGTACTTC. Its protein is CASSLGTGSVETQYF.

J is TRBJ2-2 and V is TRBV18; D is perhaps TRBD1 (5 bases). From germline, CDR1 is KGHSH and CDR2 LQKENI. Trimming took off 6 bases at V and 1 base at J, with 15 bases between the two ends. The CDR3 consists of 16 residues. CDR3 DNA sequence: TGTGCCAGCTCGCCGATCGCAGGGCGGAACACCGGGGAGCTGTTTTTT. Translation: CASSPIAGRNTGELFF.

The V and J genes are TRBV7-2 and TRBJ1-6; weak D call: TRBD1 (5 bases). V gave up 2 bases and J gave up 9 bases, with 11 bases separating them. The CDR3 extends over 14 amino acids. Germline CDR1 is SGHTA and CDR2 is FQGNSA. The CDR3 loop is CASSLQWGGSPLHF. As DNA, the CDR3 is TGTGCCAGCAGCTTACAGTGGGGGGGTTCACCCCTCCACTTT.

J is TRBJ1-2 and V is TRBV6-1; D is unresolved. With 3 bases removed from V and 5 bases from J, the gap between germline ends came to 7 bases. The germline CDR1 and CDR2 sequences are MNHNS and SASEGT. The CDR3 runs to 12 residues. CDR3: CASSETKYGYTF. CDR3 DNA sequence: TGTGCCAGCAGTGAGACAAAATATGGCTACACCTTC.

The rearrangement links TRBV5-6 to TRBJ2-7; TRBD1 matches at 7 bases. Unmatched junction bases numbered 13, after V lost 6 bases and J lost 7 bases. Germline lookup yields CDR1 SGHDT and CDR2 YYEEEE. The CDR3 spans 14 residues. As DNA, the CDR3 is TGTGCCAGCACCCCGTTGGGGACAGACGGGGAGCAGTACTTC. Translating gives CASTPLGTDGEQYF. The variable domain in full, with the rest retrieved from reference TRBV5-6 and TRBJ2-7, is DAGVTQSPTHLIKTRGQQVTLRCSPKSGHDTVSWYQQALGQGPQFIFQYYEEEERQRGNFPDRFSGHQFPNYSSELNVNALLLGDSALYLCASTPLGTDGEQYFGPGTRLTVT.

This chain joins TRBV4-2 and TRBJ1-2, with unresolved D. CDR1 is LGHNA, CDR2 YNFKEQ, per germline. The CDR3 runs to 14 residues. V lost 1 base, J lost 2 bases, and 8 bases lay in between. The CDR3, as DNA: TGTGCCAGCAGCCAAGTCGGGTCGAACTATGGCTACACCTTC. Translation: CASSQVGSNYGYTF.

V and J are TRBV12-3 or TRBV12-4 and TRBJ1-1, with D uncertain. V was trimmed by 6 bases and J by 6 bases, leaving 14 bases between them. The CDR3 spans 13 residues. As DNA, the CDR3 is TGTGCCAGCAGCTTGATGTGGGGAGCTGAAGCTTTCTTT. This encodes CASSLMWGAEAFF.

V is TRBV9 and J is TRBJ1-1; D call uncertain. With 5 bases removed from V and 4 bases from J, the gap between germline ends came to 18 bases. Germline CDR1 reads SGDLS; CDR2 reads YYNGEE. CDR3 length: 15 amino acids. CDR3 DNA: TGTGCCAGCAGAGAGGCCCTATGGCCGGGCACTGAAGCTTTCTTT. Residues: CASREALWPGTEAFF. Supplemented by reference TRBV9 and TRBJ1-1, the full variable domain reads DSGVTQTPKHLITATGQRVTLRCSPRSGDLSVYWYQQSLDQGLQFLIQYYNGEERAKGNILERFSAQQFPDLHSELNLSSLELGDSALYFCASREALWPGTEAFFGQGTRLTVV.

V gene TRBV7-3 combines with J gene TRBJ1-2, with TRBD1 identical over 8 bases. V lost 5 bases to trimming and J lost 4 bases; unmatched junction nucleotides: 9. The CDR3 is 15 residues long. The germline V gene encodes CDR1 SGHTA and CDR2 FQGTGA. The CDR3 region has the DNA TGTGCCAGCAGCCCAGAGGCAGGGGGCTCCTATGGCTACACCTTC. It codes for CASSPEAGGSYGYTF.

The rearrangement uses TRBV11-2 and TRBJ1-1; D not certain. This CDR3 contains 12 residues. Germline CDR1 reads SGHAT; CDR2 reads FQNNGV. With 0 bases removed from V and 10 bases from J, the gap between germline ends came to 9 bases. The CDR3 DNA sequence: TGTGCCAGCAGCTTAGAATTACGGGGAGCTTTCTTT. Translating it yields CASSLELRGAFF.

The V call is TRBV9, the J call TRBJ1-4, with a weak D call TRBD1 (6 bases). Germline CDR1 SGDLS, CDR2 YYNGEE. The CDR3 has 15 amino acids. With 3 bases removed from V and 7 bases from J, the gap between germline ends came to 16 bases. In DNA form, the CDR3 reads TGTGCCAGCAGCGGAGGGGGACGGCAAGCTGAAAAACTGTTTTTT. It is translated as CASSGGGRQAEKLFF.

This clone was picked up a small number of times. V is TRBV28 and J is TRBJ2-5; D is possibly TRBD1 (5 bases). Deletions cut 2 bases from V and 5 bases from J, with 9 bases between. Germline CDR1 reads MDHEN; CDR2 reads SYDVKM. CDR3 length: 13 residues. CDR3 residues: CASSLPGLETQYF. CDR3 in DNA: TGTGCCAGCAGTTTACCAGGGTTGGAGACCCAGTACTTC.

The chain is built from TRBV28 and TRBJ2-1; 7 bases match TRBD1. The CDR3 sequence is 14 residues long. Trimming removed 8 bases from V and 0 bases from J; junction bases left unmatched: 4. From germline, CDR1 is MDHEN and CDR2 SYDVKM. The CDR3 DNA is TGTGCCAGCGAGGGGGCTATCTCCTACAATGAGCAGTTCTTC. Translated: CASEGAISYNEQFF. Full variable domain (rest looked up from reference TRBV28 and TRBJ2-1): DVKVTQSSRYLVKRTGEKVFLECVQDMDHENMFWYRQDPGLGLRLIYFSYDVKMKEKGDIPEGYSVSREKKERFSLILESASTNQTSMYLCASEGAISYNEQFFGPGTRLTVL.

This chain links TRBV4-1 with TRBJ2-5; 12 bases align to TRBD1. CDR1 is MGHRA and CDR2 is YSYEKL in the germline V gene. Unmatched junction bases numbered 3, after V lost 1 base and J lost 3 bases. This CDR3 comprises 16 residues. The CDR3 here is CASSQGDRGREETQYF. In DNA form, the CDR3 reads TGCGCCAGCAGCCAAGGGGACAGGGGGCGGGAAGAGACCCAGTACTTC.